This entry lists 8 T cell receptor beta chains sequenced from one sample in a study of blood T cell repertoires in COVID-19. Some clones are missing from TCRdb's copy, which holds only in-frame ones; the method was immunoSEQ multiplex PCR. The sample holds about 73,000 clones; 82% are singletons and the top ten take around 3.9%. The sample was peripheral blood. These receptors were obtained from an older woman with acute or convalescent COVID-19.

V usage is TRBV12-5 and J usage is TRBJ2-5, with 10 bases aligning to TRBD2. The CDR3 has 16 amino acids. V lost 7 bases to trimming and J lost 5 bases; unmatched junction nucleotides: 13. The germline gives CDR1 LGHNT, CDR2 FRNRAP. The CDR3 spells CASAPGGLAGVETQYF. CDR3 bases: TGTGCTAGTGCCCCCGGAGGTCTAGCGGGAGTCGAGACCCAGTACTTC.

This clone was detected only once. The chain couples TRBV6-1 to TRBJ1-2, with 7 bases aligning to TRBD1. The germline gives CDR1 MNHNS, CDR2 SASEGT. This CDR3 contains 15 residues. J lost 4 bases, V lost 1 base, and 6 bases had no gene match. CDR3 protein: CASSEVRQGVYGYTF. The CDR3 DNA reads as TGTGCCAGCAGTGAAGTCAGACAGGGAGTCTATGGCTACACCTTC.

The V and J genes are TRBV18 and TRBJ1-2; TRBD1 might be the D (5 bases). The germline gives CDR1 KGHSH, CDR2 LQKENI. Deletions cut 0 bases from V and 8 bases from J, with 19 bases between. The CDR3 runs 16 residues. In nucleotides, the CDR3 is TGTGCCAGCTCACCACCGTCGTCAGGGCCGGCGGGGGGCTACACCTTC. Encoded protein: CASSPPSSGPAGGYTF.

The chain has TRBV2 and TRBJ1-6; 7 nucleotides agree with TRBD1. The CDR3 is 14 amino acids. Unmatched junction bases numbered 10, after V lost 7 bases and J lost 10 bases. The germline gives CDR1 SNHLY, CDR2 FYNNEI. CDR3 bases: TGTGCCAGCATGGGGGGAACAGGGGTGTCACCCCTCCACTTT. Protein sequence: CASMGGTGVSPLHF.

The gene calls are TRBV28 and TRBJ2-5, with D perhaps TRBD2 (6 bases). Per germline, CDR1 MDHEN and CDR2 SYDVKM. With 2 bases removed from V and 1 base from J, the gap between germline ends came to 8 bases. The CDR3 contains 14 residues. The CDR3 sequence is CASSLGGIQETQYF. The DNA of the CDR3 is TGTGCCAGCAGTTTAGGAGGGATCCAAGAGACCCAGTACTTC.

The chain is built from TRBV9 and TRBJ1-3, with TRBD1 matching over 9 bases. The CDR3 extends over 16 amino acids. The V segment lost 0 bases and the J segment 8 bases; nucleotides outside the gene matches: 9. CDR1 is SGDLS, CDR2 YYNGEE, per germline. CDR3 region: CASSVDGTGMSDTIYF. CDR3 DNA sequence: TGTGCCAGCAGCGTAGATGGGACAGGGATGTCGGACACCATATATTTT. Using reference TRBV9 and TRBJ1-3 for the parts outside the CDR3, the full variable domain is DSGVTQTPKHLITATGQRVTLRCSPRSGDLSVYWYQQSLDQGLQFLIQYYNGEERAKGNILERFSAQQFPDLHSELNLSSLELGDSALYFCASSVDGTGMSDTIYFGEGSWLTVV.

The genes are TRBV9 and TRBJ1-5; no definite D call. Trimming cost V 2 bases and J 3 bases, with 15 bases left between them. Germline values: CDR1 SGDLS, CDR2 YYNGEE. This CDR3 has 16 residues. The CDR3 nucleotides are TGTGCCAGCAGCGTTGATAGATCCCGCCCCAATCAGCCCCAGCATTTT. Encoded protein: CASSVDRSRPNQPQHF.

The chain employs TRBV28 and TRBJ2-7, with 7 bases aligning to TRBD2. Germline trimming cut 3 bases from V and 4 bases from J; bases unmatched to any gene: 12. This CDR3 region has 16 residues. Germline values: CDR1 MDHEN, CDR2 SYDVKM. The CDR3 region has the DNA TGTGCCAGCAGTTTGGGAGGGGAAGGAGCAAAGTACGAGCAGTACTTC. Translated: CASSLGGEGAKYEQYF.